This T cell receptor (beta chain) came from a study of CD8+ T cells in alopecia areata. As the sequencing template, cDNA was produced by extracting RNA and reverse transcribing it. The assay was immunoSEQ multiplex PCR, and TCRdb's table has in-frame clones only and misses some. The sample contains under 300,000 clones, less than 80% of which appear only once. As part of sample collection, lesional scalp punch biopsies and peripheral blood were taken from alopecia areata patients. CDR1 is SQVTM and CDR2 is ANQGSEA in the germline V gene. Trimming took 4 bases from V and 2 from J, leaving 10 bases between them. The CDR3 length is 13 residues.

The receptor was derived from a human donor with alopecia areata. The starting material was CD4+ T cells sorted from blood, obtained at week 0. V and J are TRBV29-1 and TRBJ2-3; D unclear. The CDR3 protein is CSVAYRNTDTQYF. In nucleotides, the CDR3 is TGCAGCGTTGCTTACCGGAACACAGATACGCAGTATTTT.